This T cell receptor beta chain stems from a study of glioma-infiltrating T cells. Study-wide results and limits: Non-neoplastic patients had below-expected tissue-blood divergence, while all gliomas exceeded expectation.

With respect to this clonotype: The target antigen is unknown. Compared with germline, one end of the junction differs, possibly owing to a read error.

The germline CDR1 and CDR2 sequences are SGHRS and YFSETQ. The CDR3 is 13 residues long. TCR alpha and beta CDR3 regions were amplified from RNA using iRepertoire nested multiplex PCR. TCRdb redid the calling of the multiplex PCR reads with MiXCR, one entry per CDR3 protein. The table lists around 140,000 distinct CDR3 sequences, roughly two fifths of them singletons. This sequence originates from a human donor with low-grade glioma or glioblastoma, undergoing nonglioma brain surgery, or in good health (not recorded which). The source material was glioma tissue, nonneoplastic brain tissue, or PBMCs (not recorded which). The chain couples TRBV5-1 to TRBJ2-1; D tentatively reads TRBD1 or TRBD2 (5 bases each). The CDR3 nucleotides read TGCGCCCGCAGCTTCAATGGGGGTAATGAGCAGTTCTTC. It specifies CARSFNGGNEQFF.